Shown below are 26 T cell receptor beta chains from a single sample sequenced in a study of blood T cell repertoires in COVID-19. Produced via immunoSEQ multiplex PCR; TCRdb's table is partial and in-frame only. The top ten clones hold around 1.7% of a sample with under 250,000 clones, under 90% of them seen once. Sequenced input: PBMCs or T cells enriched from blood (not recorded which). All receptors come from a man aged 35-49 years who had recovered from COVID-19.

This clone appeared once. The CDR3 sequence is CAIEESEAFF. The DNA for the CDR3 is TGTGCCATCGAAGAGTCTGAAGCTTTCTTT. The chain joins TRBV3-1 (or the pseudogene TRBV3-2) to TRBJ1-1; D remains ambiguous. The CDR3 length is 10 residues. Per germline, CDR1 LGHDT and CDR2 YNNKEL (reference sequence). The V end lost 10 bases, the J end lost 6 bases, and 9 bases lay between the germline ends.

The chain has TRBV5-6 and TRBJ2-3; 11 bases line up with TRBD2. J gave up 9 bases and V 0 bases, and 6 bases lay outside the gene matches. Germline V lookup: CDR1 SGHDT, CDR2 YYEEEE. The CDR3 consists of 15 residues. The CDR3 sequence: CASSLVGLAEGTQYF. The CDR3 DNA follows: TGTGCCAGCAGCTTGGTGGGACTAGCGGAAGGAACGCAGTATTTT. Full variable domain (rest looked up from reference TRBV5-6 and TRBJ2-3): DAGVTQSPTHLIKTRGQQVTLRCSPKSGHDTVSWYQQALGQGPQFIFQYYEEEERQRGNFPDRFSGHQFPNYSSELNVNALLLGDSALYLCASSLVGLAEGTQYFGPGTRLTVL.

The J gene is TRBJ1-2, the V gene TRBV12-3 or TRBV12-4; no firm D call. The CDR3 covers 13 residues. Trimming took off 3 bases at V and 8 bases at J, with 13 bases between the two ends. CDR3 protein: CASSFSSPGGYTF. The CDR3 DNA sequence: TGTGCCAGCAGTTTTTCCTCGCCGGGGGGCTACACCTTC.

V usage is TRBV2 and J usage is TRBJ2-2; TRBD2 agrees at 7 bases. CDR1 is SNHLY, CDR2 FYNNEI, per germline. CDR3 length: 14 amino acids. V was clipped by 3 bases and J by 6 bases; unmatched bases: 4. CDR3 protein: CASSEDSGPGELFF. In DNA form, the CDR3 reads TGTGCCAGCAGTGAGGATAGCGGGCCCGGGGAGCTGTTTTTT. The full variable domain, rest sourced from reference TRBV2 and TRBJ2-2, is EPEVTQTPSHQVTQMGQEVILRCVPISNHLYFYWYRQILGQKVEFLVSFYNNEISEKSEIFDDQFSVERPDGSNFTLKIRSTKLEDSAMYFCASSEDSGPGELFFGEGSRLTVL.

The gene calls are TRBV7-2 and TRBJ1-1; possibly TRBD1 for D (6 bases). Germline assignment: CDR1 SGHTA and CDR2 FQGNSA. This CDR3 spans 15 amino acids. V lost 5 bases and J 1 base, leaving 14 bases between the germline ends. The CDR3 is CASSAWGLENTEAFF. CDR3 nucleotide sequence: TGTGCCAGCAGCGCCTGGGGGCTGGAGAACACTGAAGCTTTCTTT. The entire variable domain, with the rest obtained from reference TRBV7-2 and TRBJ1-1, is as follows: GAGVSQSPSNKVTEKGKDVELRCDPISGHTALYWYRQSLGQGLEFLIYFQGNSAPDKSGLPSDRFSAERTGGSVSTLTIQRTQQEDSAVYLCASSAWGLENTEAFFGQGTRLTVV.

The chain carries TRBV27 and TRBJ2-5; the D gene is possibly TRBD1 (6 bases). From germline, CDR1 is MNHEY and CDR2 SMNVEV (reference sequence). The V end was cut by 5 bases, the J end by 5 bases, with 12 bases between. The CDR3 runs to 13 residues. The CDR3 sequence is CASSVQGGETQYF. The DNA for the CDR3 is TGTGCCAGCAGTGTACAGGGCGGGGAGACCCAGTACTTC.

The chain recombines TRBV6-5 with TRBJ2-7, with 9 bases lining up with TRBD2. V dropped 0 bases and J dropped 5; count of bases not matched to a gene: 2. CDR1 and CDR2 (germline): MNHEY, SVGAGI. The length of the CDR3 is 14 residues. CDR3 region: CASSYSGGGDEQYF. CDR3 DNA sequence: TGTGCCAGCAGTTACTCCGGCGGGGGGGACGAGCAGTACTTC.

The chain's CDR3 is CASRLPGTATGELFF. CDR3 sequence (DNA): TGTGCCAGTAGGCTCCCAGGCACGGCCACCGGGGAGCTGTTTTTT. This rearrangement joins TRBV19 to TRBJ2-2; D not certain. CDR3 size: 15 residues. CDR1 is LNHDA and CDR2 is SQIVND in the germline V gene (reference sequence). V shed 6 bases and J shed 4 bases, with 15 bases lying between them. The whole variable domain, filled in from reference TRBV19 and TRBJ2-2, reads DGGITQSPKYLFRKEGQNVTLSCEQNLNHDAMYWYRQDPGQGLRLIYYSQIVNDFQKGDIAEGYSVSREKKESFPLTVTSAQKNPTAFYLCASRLPGTATGELFFGEGSRLTVL.

The chain links TRBV4-1 to TRBJ2-7, with D possibly being TRBD1 (5 bases). Trimming stripped 5 bases from V and 3 bases from J, with 17 bases between. CDR1 is MGHRA, CDR2 YSYEKL, per germline. The CDR3 runs to 15 residues. The DNA of the CDR3 is TGCGCCAGCAGCGACGATAGGGGCTTAAACTACGAGCAGTACTTC. Translation: CASSDDRGLNYEQYF.

This clone occurred a few times. V is TRBV6-5 and J is TRBJ2-5; TRBD2 aligns across 11 bases. The germline V gene has CDR1 MNHEY and CDR2 SVGAGI. The CDR3 covers 15 residues. With 0 bases clipped from V and 5 bases from J, the junction kept 2 bases outside the gene matches. Here the CDR3 DNA reads TGTGCCAGCAGTTACTCGACTAGCGGGGCGGAGACCCAGTACTTC. Protein sequence: CASSYSTSGAETQYF.

The V gene is TRBV18, the J gene TRBJ1-2; TRBD1 matches at 10 bases. V lost 4 bases and J lost 6; bases outside the gene matches: 5. This CDR3 is 14 amino acids long. The germline V gene encodes CDR1 KGHSH and CDR2 LQKENI. CDR3 coding DNA: TGTGCCAGCTCACGCCCCGGGACAGGGGATGGCTACACCTTC. This sequence encodes CASSRPGTGDGYTF.

This clone was seen only once. J is TRBJ1-1 and V is TRBV5-1; tentative D call: TRBD1 (6 bases). CDR1 is SGHRS, CDR2 YFSETQ, per germline. CDR3 size: 13 residues. V was shortened by 6 bases and J by 3 bases, with 12 bases between the two germline ends. CDR3 sequence: CASTAGDDTEAFF. The CDR3 DNA is TGCGCCAGCACCGCAGGGGACGACACTGAAGCTTTCTTT.

In its sample, this clone was seen once. The chain employs TRBV3-1 (or the pseudogene TRBV3-2) and TRBJ2-7, with D maybe TRBD2 (5 bases). V lost 3 bases, J lost 2 bases, and 11 bases lay in between. There are 14 residues in the CDR3. Germline values: CDR1 LGHDT, CDR2 YNNKEL (reference sequence). The CDR3 protein is CASSQPERTYEQYF. CDR3 bases: TGTGCCAGCAGCCAGCCGGAGCGGACCTACGAGCAGTACTTC.

The chain couples TRBV5-4 to TRBJ1-1; 8 bases match TRBD1. V lost 1 base to trimming and J lost 3 bases; unmatched junction nucleotides: 5. Germline-derived CDR1 and CDR2 are SGHNT and YYREEE (reference sequence). This CDR3 has 15 residues. CDR3 DNA: TGTGCCAGCAGCTTGTTTGGGACAGGATACACTGAAGCTTTCTTT. Translated: CASSLFGTGYTEAFF.

Of note for this clone: Different DNA sequences within this sample yield the same CDR3. The rearrangement uses TRBV5-6 and TRBJ1-6; 10 bases align to TRBD1. CDR3 length: 14 residues. From germline, CDR1 is SGHDT and CDR2 YYEEEE. Trimming took 4 bases from V and 8 from J; bases not matched to a gene: 3. DNA for the CDR3: TGTGCCAGCAGCCTCGGGACAGGGGATTCACCCCTCCACTTT. Protein: CASSLGTGDSPLHF.

CDR3 loop: CASSQDPGLGDTQYF. The CDR3 DNA is TGTGCCAGCAGCCAGGATCCGGGACTGGGCGATACGCAGTATTTT. The J gene is TRBJ2-3, the V gene TRBV3-1 (or the pseudogene TRBV3-2), with D tentatively TRBD2 (6 bases). The CDR3 extends over 15 amino acids. CDR1 is LGHDT, CDR2 YNNKEL, per germline (reference sequence). The V gene lost 3 bases and the J gene lost 6 bases, with 16 bases spanning the gap.

In DNA, the CDR3 is TGTGCCACCAGTGATCAAGGACAGGGGATCACTGAAGCTTTCTTT. Protein product: CATSDQGQGITEAFF. The rearrangement uses TRBV24-1 and TRBJ1-1; 9 bases are shared with TRBD1. Germline values: CDR1 KGHDR, CDR2 SFDVKD. The trim removed 3 bases at V and 4 bases at J, leaving 5 bases unmatched. This CDR3 is built from 15 residues.

This clone was detected only a few times. The chain uses TRBV7-2 and TRBJ2-1; weak D call: TRBD2 (6 bases). The ends were cut back, 3 bases at V and 9 bases at J, with 12 bases in the middle. Germline loops: CDR1 SGHTA, CDR2 FQGNSA. The CDR3 has 13 residues. CDR3 sequence reads: CASSFELAGEQFF. The CDR3 bases are TGTGCCAGCAGCTTCGAACTAGCAGGTGAGCAGTTCTTC.

Details on this clone: Given a much more abundant clone one base away, this may be a read error. This chain uses TRBV9 with TRBJ1-2; TRBD1 aligns across 8 bases. The CDR3 length is 13 residues. CDR1 and CDR2 from the germline V gene are SGDLS and YYNGEE. V lost 4 bases, J lost 6 bases, and 5 bases stayed unmatched. CDR3 bases: TGTGCCAGCAGCACCAGGACAGGGAATGGCTACACCTTC. Its protein is CASSTRTGNGYTF.

The chain joins TRBV2 to TRBJ2-3, with D perhaps TRBD1 (7 bases). Looked up from germline, CDR1 is SNHLY and CDR2 is FYNNEI. V lost 2 bases to trimming and J lost 4 bases, with 13 bases between them. The CDR3 loop spans 15 amino acids. The DNA of the CDR3 is TGTGCCAGCAGTGAACAGGGGGGCGTCGCAGATACGCAGTATTTT. Its protein product is CASSEQGGVADTQYF.

The rearrangement joins TRBV21-1 to TRBJ2-2; TRBD2 is taken as the D call from the table, unchecked against the DNA. TRBV21-1 is a listed pseudogene. This CDR3 is 21 amino acids long. This CDR3 reads CASSKDELEREGHRNTGELFF. The CDR3 DNA follows: TGTGCCAGCAGCAAAGACGAGTTAGAGCGGGAGGGCCATCGAAACACCGGGGAGCTGTTTTTT.

The CDR3 sequence: CASSARGGVGTDTQYF. CDR3 nucleotides: TGTGCCAGCAGTGCCCGGGGGGGCGTGGGCACAGATACGCAGTATTTT. The chain has TRBV6-2 or TRBV6-3 and TRBJ2-3, with 8 bases aligning to TRBD2. V shed 5 bases, J shed 1 base, and the junction held 8 bases outside the gene matches. The CDR3 is made up of 16 amino acids. Germline CDR1 reads MNHEY; CDR2 reads SVGEGT.

The CDR3 coding sequence is TGTGCCAGCAGCTCGGGACTTAGCAATGAGCAGTTCTTC. Protein sequence: CASSSGLSNEQFF. This rearrangement joins TRBV5-4 to TRBJ2-1, with a possible D match to TRBD2 (6 bases). V was trimmed by 3 bases and J by 6 bases, leaving 10 bases between them. The CDR3 contains 13 residues. Germline loops: CDR1 SGHNT, CDR2 YYREEE (reference sequence).

Only one count was recorded for this clone. The CDR3 DNA reads as TGCGCCAGCAGCTTGCAGGGACAGCCCTCCTACGAGCAGTACTTC. This encodes CASSLQGQPSYEQYF. J is TRBJ2-7 and V is TRBV5-1, with TRBD1 matching 7 bases. CDR1 is SGHRS, CDR2 YFSETQ, per germline. The CDR3 is 15 residues long. V lost 1 base to trimming and J lost 0 bases; unmatched junction nucleotides: 4.

In its sample, this clone was seen once. This chain links TRBV6-5 with TRBJ1-6, with 9 bases lining up with TRBD1. CDR1 is MNHEY and CDR2 is SVGAGI in the germline V gene. After removal of 10 bases from V and 8 bases from J, the junction contained 3 bases not matched to a gene. CDR3 length: 12 amino acids. The CDR3 DNA follows: TGTGCCACCCGGGACAGGGATTCACCCCTCCACTTT. Protein: CATRDRDSPLHF.

This clone showed up just a few times. The chain uses TRBV4-1 and TRBJ1-1, with D possibly being TRBD1 (5 bases). The germline gives CDR1 MGHRA, CDR2 YSYEKL. V was shortened by 3 bases and J by 3 bases, with 23 bases between the two germline ends. The CDR3 runs 18 residues. For the CDR3, the DNA is TGCGCCAGCAGCCAGACGAATTTCGCGGGACCCCCGGACACTGAAGCTTTCTTT. This codes for CASSQTNFAGPPDTEAFF.